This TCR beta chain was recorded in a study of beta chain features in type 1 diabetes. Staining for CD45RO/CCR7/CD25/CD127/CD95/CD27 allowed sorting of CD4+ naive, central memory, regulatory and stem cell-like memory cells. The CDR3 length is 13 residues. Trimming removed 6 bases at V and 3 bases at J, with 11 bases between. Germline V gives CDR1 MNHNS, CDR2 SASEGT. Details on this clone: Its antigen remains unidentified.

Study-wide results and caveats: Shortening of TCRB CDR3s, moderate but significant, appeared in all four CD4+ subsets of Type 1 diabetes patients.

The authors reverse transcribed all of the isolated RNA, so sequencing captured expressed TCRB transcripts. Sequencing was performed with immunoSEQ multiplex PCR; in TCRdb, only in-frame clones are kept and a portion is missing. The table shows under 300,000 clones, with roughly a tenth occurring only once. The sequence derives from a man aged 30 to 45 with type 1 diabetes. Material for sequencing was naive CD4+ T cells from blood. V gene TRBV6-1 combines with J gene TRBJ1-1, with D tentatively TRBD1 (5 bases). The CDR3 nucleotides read TGTGCCAGCAGGACAGTGAGATACACTGAAGCTTTCTTT. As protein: CASRTVRYTEAFF.